This T cell receptor beta chain comes out of a study of CD8 T cells in ankylosing spondylitis. Trimming cost V 6 bases and J 6 bases, with 12 bases left between them. Germline V gene sequence: CDR1 LGHNT, CDR2 FRNRAP. This CDR3 spans 12 amino acids. Findings of the study overall: Matched synovial fluid from ankylosing spondylitis patients was reported to be enriched for disease-linked clones.

It was by quantitative 5'-RACE with molecular barcodes that TCR beta libraries were made. A single record per CDR3 protein comes from TCRdb applying MiXCR to the 5' RACE reads. The table lists approximately 340,000 distinct CDR3 sequences, under 15% of them singletons. With regard to this clonotype: Its specificity is unknown.

The chain links TRBV12-5 to TRBJ2-7, with D tentatively TRBD1 or TRBD2 (5 bases each). The sample taken for sequencing was blood, either unsorted or a sorted T cell fraction (not recorded which). This TCR was sampled from a male donor with ankylosing spondylitis or in good health (not recorded which). CDR3 DNA: TGTGCTAGTGGCCCCCGAGGGGTCGAGCAGTACTTC. It codes for CASGPRGVEQYF.